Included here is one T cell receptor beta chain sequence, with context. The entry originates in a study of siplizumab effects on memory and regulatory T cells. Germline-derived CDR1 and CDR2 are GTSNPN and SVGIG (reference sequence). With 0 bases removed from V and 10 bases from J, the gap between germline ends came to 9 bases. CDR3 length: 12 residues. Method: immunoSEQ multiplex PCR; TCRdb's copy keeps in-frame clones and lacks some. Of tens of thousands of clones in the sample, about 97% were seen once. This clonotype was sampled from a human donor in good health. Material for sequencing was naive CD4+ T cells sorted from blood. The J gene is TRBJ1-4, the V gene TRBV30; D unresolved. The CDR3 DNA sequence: TGTGCCTGGAGTGTCGATGAGGGAAAACTGTTTTTT. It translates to CAWSVDEGKLFF.